This TCR beta chain appears in the sequencing data of a study of CD8 T cells in Susac syndrome. This CDR3 is built from 14 residues. V lost 3 bases to trimming and J lost 7 bases, with 10 bases between them. Roughly 0.45 to 1 ug RNA was reverse transcribed with random hexamers. TCRdb analysed the immunoSEQ multiplex PCR reads with MiXCR anew, one entry per CDR3 protein. The repertoire holds 170,000 or so distinct CDR3 sequences, with roughly 94% as singletons. TCR beta was sequenced from blood CD8+ and CD4+ T cells. This chain links TRBV12-3 or TRBV12-4 with TRBJ1-6; the D is unclear. This receptor was identified in a human donor with Susac syndrome. The sample consisted of CD4+ T cells from PBMCs. The DNA for the CDR3 is TGTGCCAGCAGTTTGCGGGGTGGAAATTCACCCCTCCACTTT. Translation gives CASSLRGGNSPLHF.